These T cell receptor beta chains were read from a single sample in a study of T cell responses to AZD1222 COVID-19 vaccine. TCRdb's table, derived via immunoSEQ multiplex PCR, lists solely in-frame clones and lacks some. The sample comprises 150,000 to 200,000 clones, approximately 86% of which are singletons, and approximately 10% rests with the top ten. The sequences come from peripheral blood, collected 28 days after the second AZD1222 dose. The receptors here all came from an adult who received the AZD1222 COVID-19 vaccine. Each CDR3 is given with its conserved first and last residue. Each record gives: J gene, V gene, clone size, D gene, CDR3 protein, CDR3 DNA. The D gene is left open where the match is weak. Not all rows give a size; the values are once, few, many and, for expanded clones, a class.

TRBJ1-1 TRBV28 NA NA CASSAATEAFF TGTGCCAGCAGTGCGGCGACAGAAGCTTTCTTT
TRBJ1-2 TRBV4-2 NA NA CASSQGTDYYGYTF TGTGCCAGCAGCCAAGGGACGGATTACTATGGCTACACCTTC
TRBJ1-5 TRBV15 once NA CATSKTGEGPNQPQHF TGTGCCACCAGCAAGACAGGAGAGGGGCCCAATCAGCCCCAGCATTTT
TRBJ1-2 TRBV6-1 NA NA CASSEATVGGYTF TGTGCCAGCAGTGAAGCTACAGTCGGTGGCTACACCTTC
TRBJ2-7 TRBV6-6 NA NA CASTSFGQFQNYEQYF TGTGCCAGCACCTCCTTCGGCCAGTTTCAGAACTACGAGCAGTACTTC
TRBJ2-1 TRBV11-2 NA TRBD1 CASSLRDRGGHNEQFF TGTGCCAGCAGCCTTCGGGACAGGGGAGGCCACAATGAGCAGTTCTTC
TRBJ2-5 TRBV5-1 NA NA CASSPRDSQETQYF TGCGCCAGCAGCCCCCGGGATTCCCAAGAGACCCAGTACTTC
TRBJ2-1 TRBV15 NA NA CATSSSAGPPHNEQFF TGTGCCACCAGCAGCTCGGCAGGGCCCCCTCACAATGAGCAGTTCTTC
TRBJ2-2 TRBV5-1 NA TRBD2 CASSSGTSGDTGELFF TGCGCCAGCAGCTCCGGGACTAGCGGGGACACCGGGGAGCTGTTTTTT
TRBJ1-4 TRBV19 NA NA CASSHPSGENEKLFF TGTGCCAGTAGCCACCCCTCAGGGGAAAATGAAAAACTGTTTTTT
TRBJ1-2 TRBV6-2/TRBV6-3 NA TRBD1 CASSYRQGMGSGYTF TGTGCCAGCAGTTACCGACAGGGGATGGGAAGTGGCTACACCTTC
TRBJ1-5 TRBV18 NA TRBD1 CASSLDRVNQPQHF TGTGCCAGCTCACTGGACAGGGTCAATCAGCCCCAGCATTTT
TRBJ1-5 TRBV11-2 NA NA CASSLEGGYGQPQHF TGTGCCAGCAGCTTAGAAGGGGGGTACGGGCAGCCCCAGCATTTT
TRBJ2-2 TRBV5-1 NA NA CASSTSSWNTGELFF TGCGCCAGCAGCACGTCAAGCTGGAACACCGGGGAGCTGTTTTTT
TRBJ1-1 TRBV6-1 NA TRBD1 CASSEAVGQGGGRPEAFF TGTGCCAGCAGTGAAGCCGTGGGACAGGGCGGGGGGCGACCTGAAGCTTTCTTT
TRBJ1-2 TRBV5-4 NA TRBD1 CASSYQGENYGYTF TGTGCCAGCAGCTACCAGGGGGAGAACTATGGCTACACCTTC
TRBJ1-1 TRBV9 NA NA CASSVTSMNTEAFF TGTGCCAGCAGCGTAACCAGTATGAACACTGAAGCTTTCTTT
TRBJ2-1 TRBV20-1 NA TRBD1 CSASDNTGGTYNEQFF TGCAGTGCTAGTGATAATACAGGGGGCACCTACAATGAGCAGTTCTTC
TRBJ1-5 TRBV4-1 few NA CASSQDLRVQPQHF TGCGCCAGCAGCCAAGATTTGCGGGTTCAGCCCCAGCATTTT
TRBJ1-5 TRBV5-1 NA NA CASSLEGTPDQPQHF TGCGCCAGCAGCTTGGAGGGGACACCCGATCAGCCCCAGCATTTT
TRBJ1-2 TRBV3-1/TRBV3-2 NA TRBD1 CASSQGDRGYGYTF TGTGCCAGCAGCCAAGGGGACAGGGGCTATGGCTACACCTTC
TRBJ2-3 TRBV9 NA TRBD2 CASSVGAGTSGAGDTQYF TGTGCCAGCAGCGTAGGGGCCGGGACTAGCGGGGCTGGAGATACGCAGTATTTT
TRBJ2-1 TRBV7-9 NA TRBD2 CASSLGFKRGVFNEQFF TGTGCCAGCAGCTTAGGTTTTAAGCGGGGAGTTTTCAATGAGCAGTTCTTC
TRBJ1-1 TRBV2 NA NA CASKGTAEAFF TGTGCCAGCAAAGGGACGGCTGAAGCTTTCTTT
TRBJ2-1 TRBV20-1 NA TRBD2 CSASGTSGGSSYNEQFF TGCAGTGCTAGTGGGACTAGCGGGGGCAGCTCCTACAATGAGCAGTTCTTC
TRBJ2-7 TRBV5-1 NA NA CASSPGGGSFYEQYF TGCGCCAGCAGCCCTGGAGGGGGGTCTTTCTACGAGCAGTACTTC
TRBJ2-3 TRBV11-3 NA TRBD1 CASSLLTGVGDTQYF TGTGCCAGCAGCTTACTTACAGGGGTTGGTGATACGCAGTATTTT
TRBJ1-1 TRBV9 NA TRBD1 CASSVDRGDTEAFF TGTGCCAGCAGCGTAGACAGGGGGGACACTGAAGCTTTCTTT
TRBJ1-3 TRBV2 NA NA CASSEDRRSGNTIYF TGTGCCAGCAGTGAAGACAGGCGCTCTGGAAACACCATATATTTT
TRBJ1-5 TRBV2 NA NA CASSEALRSAQPQHF TGTGCCAGCAGTGAAGCGCTCCGGTCAGCCCAGCCCCAGCATTTT
TRBJ2-5 TRBV5-4 NA TRBD1 CASSPPTGGQETQYF TGTGCCAGCAGCCCCCCGACAGGGGGACAAGAGACCCAGTACTTC
TRBJ2-1 TRBV10-3 NA TRBD2 CAISERASGVHLSSYNEQFF TGTGCCATCAGTGAGCGTGCTAGCGGGGTCCACTTAAGCTCCTACAATGAGCAGTTCTTC
TRBJ2-7 TRBV6-2/TRBV6-3 NA NA CASSSRGEQYF TGTGCCAGCAGCTCCCGGGGGGAGCAGTACTTC
TRBJ1-2 TRBV5-4 NA TRBD1 CASSSGGTGNYGYTF TGTGCCAGCAGCTCCGGTGGGACAGGAAACTATGGCTACACCTTC
TRBJ2-1 TRBV3-1/TRBV3-2 NA NA CASSRGSVEQFF TGTGCCAGCAGCCGGGGGAGTGTTGAGCAGTTCTTC
TRBJ2-3 TRBV19 NA TRBD2 CASSPSTSGVYTDTQYF TGTGCCAGTAGTCCCTCTACTAGCGGGGTATACACAGATACGCAGTATTTT
TRBJ1-5 TRBV10-1 NA NA CASSAWTQRGDQPQHF TGCGCCAGCAGCGCCTGGACACAAAGAGGGGATCAGCCCCAGCATTTT
TRBJ1-3 TRBV9 NA NA CASSVEQGYSGNTIYF TGTGCCAGCAGCGTAGAGCAAGGGTACTCTGGAAACACCATATATTTT
TRBJ2-2 TRBV18 once TRBD1 CASSLRTGGEGNTGELFF TGTGCCAGCTCACTGCGGACAGGGGGCGAGGGAAACACCGGGGAGCTGTTTTTT
TRBJ2-1 TRBV7-9 NA NA CASSLGERSSYNEQFF TGTGCCAGCAGCTTGGGCGAGCGCAGCTCCTACAATGAGCAGTTCTTC
TRBJ2-2 TRBV30 NA NA CAWSSGTFTGELFF TGTGCCTGGAGTTCAGGGACTTTCACCGGGGAGCTGTTTTTT
TRBJ1-2 TRBV6-5 NA TRBD1 CASTIDRGIYGYTF TGTGCCAGCACTATAGACAGGGGGATCTATGGCTACACCTTC
TRBJ2-7 TRBV2 few NA CASSGLSYEQYF TGTGCCAGCAGTGGCCTATCCTACGAGCAGTACTTC
TRBJ2-7 TRBV12-5 NA NA CARGGRRGPSSYEQYF TGTGCTAGGGGAGGGCGGCGGGGGCCGAGCTCCTACGAGCAGTACTTC
TRBJ2-7 TRBV27 NA NA CASSLSWAGRHEQYF TGTGCCAGCAGTTTATCTTGGGCGGGGCGGCACGAGCAGTACTTC
TRBJ2-7 TRBV18 NA TRBD2 CASSLMGLADYEQYF TGTGCCAGCTCACTAATGGGACTAGCGGACTACGAGCAGTACTTC